Listed below are T cell receptor beta chains from one sample, sequenced in a study of shared clonotypes between healthy human individuals. The table came from immunoSEQ multiplex PCR; TCRdb's copy has only in-frame clones and leaves some out. The sample comprises 450,000 to 500,000 clones, approximately 81% of which are singletons, and roughly 13% rests with the top ten. Sequencing used PBMCs. The receptors stem from a woman between 40 and 55 years old in good health. Some clones in this sample may be carry-over from other donors' samples. CDR3s include the opening cysteine and the closing phenylalanine or tryptophan. The order of the fields is D gene, clone size, V gene, J gene, CDR3 protein, CDR3 DNA. A D gene is named only where the DNA matches it firmly. The size of a clone is reported for some rows only, either as once, few or many, or as a class for expanded clones.

-	-	TRBV18	TRBJ2-7	CASSPAQGLSDEQYF	TGTGCCAGCTCACCAGCACAGGGATTGAGCGACGAGCAGTACTTC
TRBD1	-	TRBV19	TRBJ1-5	CASSRGTGYGNQPQHF	TGTGCCAGTAGTCGCGGGACAGGGTATGGCAATCAGCCCCAGCATTTT
-	-	TRBV5-4	TRBJ1-2	CASSYDRNYGYTF	TGTGCCAGCAGCTACGACAGAAACTATGGCTACACCTTC
TRBD1	once	TRBV30	TRBJ2-1	CAWSVLLTGFYNEQFF	TGTGCCTGGAGTGTACTCTTGACAGGGTTCTACAATGAGCAGTTCTTC
-	-	TRBV29-1	TRBJ2-5	CSVDSWQEGTQYF	TGCAGCGTTGATTCGTGGCAGGAAGGGACCCAGTACTTC
-	once	TRBV30	TRBJ2-2	CAWSLGPYTGELFF	TGTGCCTGGAGTCTCGGACCCTACACCGGGGAGCTGTTTTTT
-	-	TRBV18	TRBJ2-5	CASSPPSGHVTQYF	TGTGCCAGCTCACCACCCAGCGGTCATGTGACCCAGTACTTC
-	-	TRBV7-2	TRBJ2-1	CASSSDGNNEQFF	TGTGCCAGCAGCTCGGACGGAAACAATGAGCAGTTCTTC
TRBD2	-	TRBV7-8	TRBJ2-1	CASSTRRTSGRYNEQFF	TGTGCCAGCAGCACCCGCCGGACTAGCGGGAGATACAATGAGCAGTTCTTC
-	once	TRBV11-2	TRBJ1-2	CASESDANYGYTF	TGTGCCAGCGAATCGGACGCTAACTATGGCTACACCTTC
-	-	TRBV28	TRBJ1-2	CASSPFWGKGYTF	TGTGCCAGCAGTCCCTTTTGGGGAAAGGGCTACACCTTC
TRBD1	-	TRBV27	TRBJ2-7	CASSTGTGVYEQYF	TGTGCCAGCAGCACCGGGACAGGGGTCTACGAGCAGTACTTC
-	-	TRBV4-1	TRBJ1-1	CASSQGGRQGRSWTEAFF	TGCGCCAGCAGCCAAGGCGGGCGCCAGGGAAGATCTTGGACTGAAGCTTTCTTT
-	once	TRBV28	TRBJ1-1	CASTKAGRTEAFF	TGTGCCAGCACCAAGGCAGGGAGAACTGAAGCTTTCTTT
-	few	TRBV30	TRBJ2-3	CAWSVGRDVDTQYF	TGTGCCTGGAGTGTAGGGCGGGACGTAGATACGCAGTATTTT
TRBD2	-	TRBV4-3	TRBJ2-1	CASSPGLADYNEQFF	TGCGCCAGCAGCCCCGGACTAGCGGATTACAATGAGCAGTTCTTC
-	-	TRBV5-1	TRBJ1-2	CASSLVPGGHGYTF	TGCGCCAGCAGCTTGGTGCCGGGGGGTCATGGCTACACCTTC
-	-	TRBV5-1	TRBJ1-4	CASSLEGATNEKLFF	TGCGCCAGCAGCTTGGAGGGGGCAACTAATGAAAAACTGTTTTTT
-	-	TRBV10-3	TRBJ1-1	CASSEGEETAEAFF	TGTGCCAGCAGTGAAGGGGAGGAGACAGCGGAAGCTTTCTTT
TRBD2	-	TRBV7-2	TRBJ2-7	CASNTGLAGLYEQYF	TGTGCCAGCAACACGGGACTAGCGGGCCTCTACGAGCAGTACTTC
-	-	TRBV18	TRBJ2-2	CASSPPSGELFF	TGTGCCAGCTCACCACCGTCGGGGGAGCTGTTTTTT
-	-	TRBV15	TRBJ1-5	CATSRDTSKDQPQHF	TGTGCCACCAGCAGAGATACAAGTAAAGATCAGCCCCAGCATTTT
-	few	TRBV2	TRBJ2-7	CASSGGLIYEQYF	TGTGCCAGCAGTGGGGGACTCATCTACGAGCAGTACTTC
-	-	TRBV7-3	TRBJ2-3	CASSPDRDTQYF	TGTGCCAGCAGCCCCGACAGAGATACGCAGTATTTT
-	-	TRBV5-1	TRBJ2-5	CASSLGPTQYF	TGCGCCAGCAGCTTGGGCCCCACCCAGTACTTC
TRBD1	many	TRBV4-1	TRBJ1-2	CASSLRTGDNYGYTF	TGCGCCAGCAGCCTCCGGACAGGGGATAACTATGGCTACACCTTC
TRBD1	-	TRBV5-8	TRBJ1-5	CASSLGTESNQPQHF	TGTGCCAGCAGCTTAGGGACAGAGAGCAATCAGCCCCAGCATTTT
-	-	TRBV29-1	TRBJ2-3	CSVAPLEGVTDTQYF	TGCAGCGTTGCCCCTTTAGAGGGGGTTACAGATACGCAGTATTTT
TRBD1	-	TRBV11-1	TRBJ2-7	CASSPQDRGGYEQYF	TGTGCCAGCAGCCCCCAGGACAGGGGAGGCTACGAGCAGTACTTC
-	-	TRBV6-6	TRBJ2-3	CASSYSMSLADTQYF	TGTGCCAGCAGTTACTCGATGTCCCTGGCAGATACGCAGTATTTT
-	few	TRBV5-1	TRBJ2-2	CASSLGTNTGELFF	TGCGCCAGCAGCTTGGGCACTAACACCGGGGAGCTGTTTTTT
-	-	TRBV7-2	TRBJ2-5	CASRGLVGGTQYF	TGTGCCAGCAGGGGGCTGGTAGGAGGGACCCAGTACTTC
-	-	TRBV29-1	TRBJ2-2	CSVRRSANTGELFF	TGCAGCGTCCGCCGGTCCGCGAACACCGGGGAGCTGTTTTTT
-	-	TRBV11-2	TRBJ1-2	CASSPTGINYGYTF	TGTGCCAGCAGCCCGACCGGGATCAACTATGGCTACACCTTC
TRBD2	once	TRBV5-1	TRBJ2-2	CASSHPRGLAGVVDTGELFF	TGCGCCAGCAGCCATCCGCGGGGACTAGCGGGAGTAGTGGACACCGGGGAGCTGTTTTTT
-	-	TRBV30	TRBJ2-7	CAWSAIQLSSYEQYF	TGTGCCTGGAGTGCAATACAATTAAGCTCCTACGAGCAGTACTTC
-	many	TRBV19	TRBJ1-2	CASTFGRGGNYGYTF	TGTGCCAGTACCTTCGGAAGGGGAGGTAACTATGGCTACACCTTC
-	once	TRBV4-1	TRBJ1-2	CASSQDPGTSGGYTF	TGCGCCAGCAGCCAAGATCCAGGTACTAGCGGTGGCTACACCTTC
-	-	TRBV5-1	TRBJ1-1	CASSLDRLDTEAFF	TGCGCCAGCAGCTTGGACAGGTTAGACACTGAAGCTTTCTTT
-	-	TRBV28	TRBJ1-1	CASSLFTGNTEAFF	TGTGCCAGCAGTTTATTCACAGGAAACACTGAAGCTTTCTTT
-	-	TRBV7-8	TRBJ1-4	CASSPKRPAANEKLFF	TGTGCCAGCAGCCCGAAACGACCAGCCGCGAATGAAAAACTGTTTTTT
TRBD2	-	TRBV10-3	TRBJ2-7	CAISETSGRPLSYEQYF	TGTGCCATCAGTGAGACTAGCGGGAGGCCCCTATCCTACGAGCAGTACTTC
-	-	TRBV6-6	TRBJ1-5	CASSFGSGNQPQHF	TGTGCCAGCAGTTTCGGGTCTGGCAATCAGCCCCAGCATTTT
TRBD1	-	TRBV5-4	TRBJ1-1	CASSQALMDREPFF	TGCGCCAGCAGCCAGGCCCTGATGGACAGGGAGCCTTTCTTT
TRBD1	-	TRBV25-1	TRBJ2-3	CASSDRTGQSHTDTQYF	TGTGCCAGCAGTGACCGGACAGGACAATCCCACACAGATACGCAGTATTTT
-	many	TRBV27	TRBJ1-2	CASTQNGGETGYTF	TGTGCCAGCACCCAAAATGGGGGGGAGACTGGCTACACCTTC
TRBD1	-	TRBV7-2	TRBJ1-1	CASSSEDRGKNTEAFF	TGTGCCAGCAGCTCGGAGGACAGGGGGAAGAACACTGAAGCTTTCTTT
-	-	TRBV28	TRBJ2-4	CASSLWVPKNIQYF	TGTGCCAGCAGTTTATGGGTACCCAAAAACATTCAGTACTTC
-	few	TRBV11-2	TRBJ2-1	CASSLEGNEQFF	TGTGCCAGCAGCTTAGAGGGCAATGAGCAGTTCTTC
-	-	TRBV27	TRBJ1-1	CASSRYRADTEAFF	TGTGCCAGCAGTCGCTACAGGGCGGACACTGAAGCTTTCTTT
TRBD1	-	TRBV6-5	TRBJ1-5	CASSRDRDQPQHF	TGTGCCAGCAGTAGGGACAGGGACCAGCCCCAGCATTTT
TRBD2	-	TRBV11-2	TRBJ2-3	CASSMQGGLASTQYF	TGTGCCAGCAGTATGCAAGGGGGACTAGCGAGTACGCAGTATTTT
-	-	TRBV29-1	TRBJ1-3	CSSAWVVLTGTSGNTIYF	TGCAGCTCCGCGTGGGTCGTCTTAACAGGAACGTCTGGAAACACCATATATTTT
-	-	TRBV6-1	TRBJ2-5	CGGLRDRETQYF	TGTGGGGGGCTGCGGGACCGGGAGACCCAGTACTTC
TRBD2	many	TRBV28	TRBJ2-1	CASSSPSGRTEEQFF	TGTGCCAGCAGTTCCCCTAGCGGGAGAACAGAAGAGCAGTTCTTC